This T cell receptor (beta chain) was captured by sequencing in a study of T cell responses to AZD1222 COVID-19 vaccine (dated by TCRdb to the early 2020s). Some background on the complete study: TCR sequencing covered some 240 trial participants: some 210 given two doses of AZD1222 and 26 given two doses of MenACWY control vaccine. Trial participants were enrolled by age into subgroups of 18-55, 56-69 and 70-plus years, and around 150, 28 and 57 TCR-sequenced participants, respectively, were included in these subgroups. Summary of the overall study and its limitations: The 56-69-year group was small, and its depth increase did not reach significance, likely because of low power. Conclusions about previously exposed vaccinees are limited, since just five to seven AZD1222 recipients were seropositive for SARS-CoV-2 at baseline. The vaccine-associated CD4 TCRs covered the entire spike protein, and the dominant responses fell in regions 160-218 and 743-854. Reportedly, close to half of the unique spike-specific TCRs recognized epitopes lying outside the regions that are mutated in the B.1.351 and B.1.1.7 variants. Because no day 14 peak-response samples were available, repertoires were characterized only after the peak T cell response. Participants were mostly white British, with more females than males. The authors suggested clonal diversity may have been underestimated. After two AZD1222 doses, both the breadth and the depth of spike-specific TCRs were significantly higher than at day 0 and than in MenACWY recipients.

Sample time point, as interpreted from the label and publication: baseline before first vaccination. In the paper's terms, the treatment or condition label means: meningococcal conjugate vaccine given as trial control. Vaccinee samples came from UK trials COV001 and COV002, including a single-blind randomized controlled phase 2/3 trial of AZD1222 (ChAdOx1 nCoV-19) in healthy adults. Trial participant PBMC samples were collected at day 0 and day 28 after the second dose for TCRbeta chain sequencing. The CDR3 regions of human TCRbeta chains were analyzed by immunosequencing. For the original study's pipeline: Repertoire TCRs were checked for matches against a reference library of SARS-CoV-2-specific TCRs that had been generated using the MIRA antigen-specificity platform. Breadth meant the fraction of unique TCRs that were SARS-CoV-2-associated, whereas depth meant the fraction of total T cells that were SARS-CoV-2-associated. Each spike-specific TCR was assigned to its reactive spike region and to a CD4 or CD8 class using the MIRA data. Log10-transformed breadth and depth values were compared by one-way ANOVA with Sidak's multiple comparisons tests. The table was pulled from immuneACCESS by TCRdb, which kept in-frame rearrangements only. Such tables lose some clones; where checked, under half of the loss comes from unresolved V genes, and the rest has no known cause. Clone size and the V and J calls come from that table; the DNA yielded D and trimming. A total of around 100,000 clones appear in this sample, over 75% of them only once. The top ten clonotypes cover around 4.4% of the sample.

This clone was counted once. Its antigen has not been determined. It has no much larger one-base neighbor in the sample; base qualities were not kept. Per the germline V gene (reference sequence), SGHNT is the CDR1 and YYREEE is the CDR2. Spanning cysteine to phenylalanine, the CDR3 consists of 14 amino acids. The sequence is cut down to CDR3 DNA, 42 bases in frame from base 1. V and J are truncated by 4 bases and 3 bases respectively, leaving an intervening sequence of 13 bases. This sequence uses TRBV5-4 and TRBJ2-5; TRBD1 is possibly the D segment (5 matching bases). The clonotype comes from an adult in good health. The sequenced sample was peripheral blood, obtained on day 0 of MenACWY control vaccination. This receptor carries the CDR3 CASSPQQAEETQYF. The DNA is as follows: TGTGCCAGCAGCCCCCAACAGGCAGAAGAGACCCAGTACTTC.